This is a list of T cell receptor beta chains from one sample in a study of T-cell memory formation after mild COVID-19. TCRdb used MiXCR to reprocess the 5' RACE reads, holding one entry per CDR3 protein. The sample carries 300,000 or so distinct CDR3 sequences, roughly 15% recorded once. The specimen was PBMCs or a T cell subset sorted from them (not recorded which). These receptors came from a man younger than 35 who had mild COVID-19 (a few samples of this study predate the infection). Cell type and time point are not known. The CDR3 runs from the conserved cysteine through the conserved F or W. The D gene is left open where the match is weak. Rows give clone size only sometimes, using once, few, many, or a class for an expanded clone.

clone_size j_call v_call d_call cdr3_nt cdr3_aa
. TRBJ2-3 TRBV5-1 . TGCGCCAGCAGCTTGTTGCCTAGCGTGAGCACAGATACGCAGTATTTT CASSLLPSVSTDTQYF
few TRBJ2-5 TRBV5-1 TRBD1 TGCGCCAGCAGCTCCGGGACAGGTATACAAGAGACCCAGTACTTC CASSSGTGIQETQYF
few TRBJ2-1 TRBV7-2 TRBD2 TGTGCCAGCAGCTTACTTACTAGCGGGGGCGTGTATAATGAGCAGTTCTTC CASSLLTSGGVYNEQFF
few TRBJ2-5 TRBV12-3/TRBV12-4 . TGTGCCAGCAGTATTAGGGGGGTCGGGGAAGAGACCCAGTACTTC CASSIRGVGEETQYF
few TRBJ1-6 TRBV9 TRBD1 TGTGCCAGCAGCGTAGGGGGGACAGCTAGTAATTCACCCCTCCACTTT CASSVGGTASNSPLHF
. TRBJ2-7 TRBV7-2 TRBD2 TGTGCCAGCAGCTTATTAGCGGGAGACCTCTACGAGCAGTACTTC CASSLLAGDLYEQYF
few TRBJ1-1 TRBV6-5 . TGTGCCAGCAGTTACACGGGGGGGACCGGGCATGAAGCTTTCTTT CASSYTGGTGHEAFF
. TRBJ2-1 TRBV7-9 TRBD2 TGTGCCAGCACCCCGTATCGGGGGGTTTACAATGAGCAGTTCTTC CASTPYRGVYNEQFF
. TRBJ2-3 TRBV10-3 . TGTGCCATCAGTGAACTTAAAACGCAGTATTTT CAISELKTQYF
. TRBJ2-5 TRBV7-2 TRBD2 TGTGCCAGCAGCTTATCGACTAGCGGGGATCACTCTACCTTTCAAGAGACCCAGTACTTC CASSLSTSGDHSTFQETQYF
many TRBJ1-4 TRBV4-3 . TGCGCCAGCACCCAGGGATATGCAACTAATGAAAAACTGTTTTTT CASTQGYATNEKLFF